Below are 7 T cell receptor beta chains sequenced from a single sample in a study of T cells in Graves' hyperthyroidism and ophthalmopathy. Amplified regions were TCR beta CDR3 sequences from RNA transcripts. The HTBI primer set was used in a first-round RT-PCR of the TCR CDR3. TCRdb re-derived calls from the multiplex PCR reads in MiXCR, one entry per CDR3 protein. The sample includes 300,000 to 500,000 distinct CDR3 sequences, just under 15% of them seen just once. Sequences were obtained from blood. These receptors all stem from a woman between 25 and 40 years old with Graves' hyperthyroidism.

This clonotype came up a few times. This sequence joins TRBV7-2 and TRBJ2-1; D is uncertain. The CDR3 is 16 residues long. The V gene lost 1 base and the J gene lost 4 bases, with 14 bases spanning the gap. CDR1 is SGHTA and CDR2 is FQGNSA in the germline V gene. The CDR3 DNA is TGTGCCAGCAGCTTAGTTTCGGGCATAGGGTACAATGAGCAGTTCTTC. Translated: CASSLVSGIGYNEQFF. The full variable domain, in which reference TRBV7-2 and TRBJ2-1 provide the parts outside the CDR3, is GAGVSQSPSNKVTEKGKDVELRCDPISGHTALYWYRQSLGQGLEFLIYFQGNSAPDKSGLPSDRFSAERTGGSVSTLTIQRTQQEDSAVYLCASSLVSGIGYNEQFFGPGTRLTVL.

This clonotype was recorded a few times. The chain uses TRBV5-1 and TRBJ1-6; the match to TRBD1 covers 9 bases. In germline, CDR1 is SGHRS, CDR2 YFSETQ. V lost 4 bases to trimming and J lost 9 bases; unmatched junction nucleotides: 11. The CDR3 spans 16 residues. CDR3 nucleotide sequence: TGCGCCAGCAGCGACCACGGGACAGGGACGGGTTCACCCCTCCACTTT. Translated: CASSDHGTGTGSPLHF. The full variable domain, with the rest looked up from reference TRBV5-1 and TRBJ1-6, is KAGVTQTPRYLIKTRGQQVTLSCSPISGHRSVSWYQQTPGQGLQFLFEYFSETQRNKGNFPGRFSGRQFSNSRSEMNVSTLELGDSALYLCASSDHGTGTGSPLHFGNGTRLTVT.

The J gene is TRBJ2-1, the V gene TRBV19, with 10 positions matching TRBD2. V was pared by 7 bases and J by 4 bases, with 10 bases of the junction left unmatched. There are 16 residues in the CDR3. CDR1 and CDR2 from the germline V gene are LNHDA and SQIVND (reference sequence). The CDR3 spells CASKTSGLAAYNEQFF. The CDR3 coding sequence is TGTGCCAGTAAGACCTCCGGACTAGCGGCGTACAATGAGCAGTTCTTC.

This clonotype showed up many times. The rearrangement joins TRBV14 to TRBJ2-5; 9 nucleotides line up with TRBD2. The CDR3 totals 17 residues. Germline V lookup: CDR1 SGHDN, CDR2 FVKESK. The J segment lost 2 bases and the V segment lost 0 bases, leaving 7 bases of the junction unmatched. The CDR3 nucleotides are TGTGCCAGCAGCCAAGATTGGCTAGCGGGGATACAAGAGACCCAGTACTTC. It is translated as CASSQDWLAGIQETQYF. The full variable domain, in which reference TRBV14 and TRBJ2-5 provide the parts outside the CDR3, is EAGVTQFPSHSVIEKGQTVTLRCDPISGHDNLYWYRRVMGKEIKFLLHFVKESKQDESGMPNNRFLAERTGGTYSTLKVQPAELEDSGVYFCASSQDWLAGIQETQYFGPGTRLLVL.

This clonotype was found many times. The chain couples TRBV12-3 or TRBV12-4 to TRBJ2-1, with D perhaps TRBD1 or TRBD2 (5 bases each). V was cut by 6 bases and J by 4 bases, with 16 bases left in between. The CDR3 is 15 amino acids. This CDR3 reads CASRLGDVSYNEQFF. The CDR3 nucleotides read TGTGCCAGCAGACTTGGGGACGTATCATACAATGAGCAGTTCTTC.

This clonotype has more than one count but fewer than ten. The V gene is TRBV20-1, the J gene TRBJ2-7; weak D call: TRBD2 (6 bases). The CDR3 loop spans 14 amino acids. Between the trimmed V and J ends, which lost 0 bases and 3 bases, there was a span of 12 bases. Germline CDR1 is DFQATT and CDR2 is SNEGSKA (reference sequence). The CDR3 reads CSARDERVLYEQYF. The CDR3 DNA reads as TGCAGTGCTAGAGATGAGCGGGTCCTCTACGAGCAGTACTTC.

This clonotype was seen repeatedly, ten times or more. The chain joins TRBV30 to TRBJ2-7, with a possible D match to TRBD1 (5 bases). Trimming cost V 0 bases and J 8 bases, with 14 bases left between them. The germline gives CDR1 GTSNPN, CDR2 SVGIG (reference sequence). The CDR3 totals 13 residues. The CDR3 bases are TGTGCCTGGAGTGTACGTCTCCAGGGTCAGCAGTACTTC. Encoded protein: CAWSVRLQGQQYF.